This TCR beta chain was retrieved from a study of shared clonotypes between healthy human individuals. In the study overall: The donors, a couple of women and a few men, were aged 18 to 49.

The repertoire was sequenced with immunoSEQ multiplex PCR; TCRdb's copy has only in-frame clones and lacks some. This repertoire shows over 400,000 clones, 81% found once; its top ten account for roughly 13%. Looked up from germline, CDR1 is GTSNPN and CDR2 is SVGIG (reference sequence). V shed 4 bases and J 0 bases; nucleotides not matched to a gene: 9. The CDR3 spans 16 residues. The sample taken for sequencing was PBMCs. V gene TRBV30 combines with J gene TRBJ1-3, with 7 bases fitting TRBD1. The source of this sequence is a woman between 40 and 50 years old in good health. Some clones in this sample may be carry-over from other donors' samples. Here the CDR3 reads CAWNAPTGFSGNTIYF. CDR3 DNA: TGTGCCTGGAATGCCCCGACAGGGTTCTCTGGAAACACCATATATTTT.